The next 21 T cell receptor beta chains were all read from a single sample in a study of OX40 agonist ivuxolimab in advanced cancers. Profiling relied on immunoSEQ multiplex PCR, and the TCRdb table lists in-frame clones only, not all of them. The data hold around 86,000 clones, with roughly 91% observed a single time. Sample: CD4+ or CD8+ T cells sorted from blood, taken in a trial of the OX40 agonist ivuxolimab. These TCRs come from an adult with an advanced solid tumor such as melanoma, head and neck, liver or kidney cancer.

The chain combines TRBV28 with TRBJ2-3; 10 nucleotides match TRBD2. Germline V lookup: CDR1 MDHEN, CDR2 SYDVKM. CDR3 length: 15 amino acids. V lost 9 bases, J lost 2 bases, and 8 bases stayed unmatched. For the CDR3, the DNA is TGTGCCAGTTCCTCACTAGCGGGATTCACAGATACGCAGTATTTT. Translating it yields CASSSLAGFTDTQYF.

The chain couples TRBV27 to TRBJ2-7, with D uncertain. The V and J ends lost 3 bases and 5 bases respectively, with 11 bases between them. Germline CDR1 and CDR2: MNHEY and SMNVEV (reference sequence). This CDR3 has 13 amino acids. The CDR3 sequence: CASSFSRLDEQYF. The DNA of the CDR3 is TGTGCCAGCAGTTTTTCCAGGCTCGACGAGCAGTACTTC.

The chain uses TRBV7-2 and TRBJ1-1; 8 bases match TRBD1. There are 17 residues in the CDR3. CDR1 is SGHTA and CDR2 is FQGNSA in the germline V gene. The J segment lost 4 bases and the V segment lost 1 base, leaving 11 bases of the junction unmatched. The CDR3, as DNA: TGTGCCAGCAGCTTAGGTTACACCAGGGGGCGCATCACTGAAGCTTTCTTT. Protein product: CASSLGYTRGRITEAFF.

The chain couples TRBV11-2 to TRBJ2-4; no definite D call. Germline CDR1 SGHAT, CDR2 FQNNGV. CDR3 length: 15 residues. V shed 1 base and J shed 2 bases, with 9 bases lying between them. The CDR3 loop is CASSLGSRTKNIQYF. In DNA, the CDR3 is TGTGCCAGCAGCTTAGGATCCAGGACCAAAAACATTCAGTACTTC.

The DNA for the CDR3 is TGCGCCAGCAGTCGCCCACGCGGAAACACCATATATTTT. Amino acid sequence: CASSRPRGNTIYF. The gene calls are TRBV23-1 and TRBJ1-3; D not certain. Being an ORF, TRBV23-1 has a function that is uncertain. V lost 4 bases and J lost 4, with 8 bases in between. This CDR3 contains 13 residues.

The chain has TRBV6-1 and TRBJ1-4; 11 bases match TRBD1. The V and J ends lost 4 bases and 0 bases, in that order; junction bases with no gene match: 1. Germline CDR1 is MNHNS and CDR2 is SASEGT. The CDR3 has 16 amino acids. CDR3 loop: CASSGTGGSTNEKLFF. Written as DNA, the CDR3 is TGTGCCAGCAGTGGGACAGGGGGCTCAACTAATGAAAAACTGTTTTTT.

This chain connects TRBV27 to TRBJ2-7, with 9 bases that match TRBD2. The CDR3 is 16 residues long. The V gene end was trimmed by 7 bases and the J gene end by 0 bases; junction bases not matched to a gene: 10. CDR1 and CDR2 from the germline V gene are MNHEY and SMNVEV (reference sequence). In nucleotides, the CDR3 is TGTGCCAGCACCCCTCTAGCGGGGCCTAGCTCCTACGAGCAGTACTTC. Residues: CASTPLAGPSSYEQYF.

V is TRBV6-1 and J is TRBJ1-2; D is undetermined. Per germline, CDR1 MNHNS and CDR2 SASEGT. V lost 3 bases to trimming and J lost 3 bases, with 11 bases between them. The CDR3 sequence is 14 residues long. The CDR3 protein is CASSDGNSHYGYTF. The CDR3 DNA reads TGTGCCAGCAGTGACGGTAACAGCCACTATGGCTACACCTTC.

The chain is built from TRBV19 and TRBJ2-1, with 9 bases lining up with TRBD2. There are 15 residues in the CDR3. Germline assignment: CDR1 LNHDA and CDR2 SQIVND (reference sequence). V lost 7 bases and J lost 3; bases outside the gene matches: 7. The CDR3: CASTAGGDYYNEQFF. In nucleotides, the CDR3 is TGTGCCAGTACGGCGGGGGGGGACTACTACAATGAGCAGTTCTTC.

The chain employs TRBV27 and TRBJ2-7, with 10 bases that match TRBD1. V gave up 3 bases and J gave up 4 bases; unmatched junction bases: 3. The CDR3 loop spans 14 amino acids. CDR1 is MNHEY, CDR2 SMNVEV, per germline (reference sequence). The CDR3 reads CASSFGTGVYEQYF. Here the CDR3 DNA reads TGTGCCAGCAGTTTCGGGACAGGGGTATACGAGCAGTACTTC.

The rearrangement uses TRBV6-5 and TRBJ2-3; D is ambiguous. Per germline, CDR1 MNHEY and CDR2 SVGAGI. Trimming left V 4 bases short and J 1 base short, with 9 bases between. There are 14 residues in the CDR3. This chain's CDR3 is CASSFRWGTDTQYF. CDR3 in DNA: TGTGCCAGCAGTTTCCGCTGGGGCACAGATACGCAGTATTTT.

V is TRBV4-1 and J is TRBJ2-1; no clear D gene. Germline V CDR1 and CDR2: MGHRA, YSYEKL. The CDR3 is 19 residues long. The V gene lost 2 bases and the J gene lost 0 bases, with 20 bases spanning the gap. The CDR3 DNA follows: TGCGCCAGCAGCCAATTTATCACGATCCCCGAGAGCTCCTACAATGAGCAGTTCTTC. Residues: CASSQFITIPESSYNEQFF.

This chain uses TRBV6-5 with TRBJ2-2, with TRBD1 as a possible D gene (5 bases). The CDR3 is made up of 14 amino acids. Germline assignment: CDR1 MNHEY and CDR2 SVGAGI. V was clipped by 0 bases and J by 6 bases, with 8 bases between them. The CDR3 DNA reads TGTGCCAGCAGTTACTCGCTGGGGCCCGGGGAGCTGTTTTTT. Translation gives CASSYSLGPGELFF.

The chain combines TRBV19 with TRBJ2-7; 8 nucleotides line up with TRBD2. From germline, CDR1 is LNHDA and CDR2 SQIVND (reference sequence). V was pared by 4 bases and J by 5 bases, with 7 bases of the junction left unmatched. CDR3 size: 14 residues. The CDR3 spells CASSRLGRGDEQYF. The CDR3 nucleotides are TGTGCCAGTAGTAGACTCGGGAGGGGCGACGAGCAGTACTTC.

The chain couples TRBV23-1 to TRBJ1-2; D ambiguous. TRBV23-1 is labeled an ORF, and its function is uncertain. The ends were cut back, 1 base at V and 4 bases at J, with 13 bases in the middle. This CDR3 is built from 15 residues. The CDR3 is CASSQFEKIFYGYTF. DNA of the CDR3: TGCGCCAGCAGTCAATTCGAAAAGATTTTCTATGGCTACACCTTC.

The chain is built from TRBV29-1 and TRBJ1-1, with D possibly being TRBD1 (5 bases). Germline assignment: CDR1 SQVTM and CDR2 ANQGSEA. This CDR3 contains 13 residues. Deletions cut 8 bases from V and 2 bases from J, with 15 bases between. Here the CDR3 DNA reads TGCAGCACGTGGCCGGGGGGAAACACTGAAGCTTTCTTT. Translating gives CSTWPGGNTEAFF.

With regard to this clone: Because the CDR3 is missing its conserved closing phenylalanine or tryptophan, this is likely a read error. Because the CDR3's place on the DNA is in doubt, the DNA is left out and the CDR3 is given as listed by TCRdb. V is TRBV5-1 and J is TRBJ2-6. Counting both end residues, the CDR3 totals 13 amino acids. CDR1 and CDR2 from the germline V gene are SGHRS and YFSETQ. CDR3 in amino acids: CASSLRAPVQLRA.

V and J are TRBV7-6 and TRBJ1-1; possible D gene TRBD1, 6 bases. With 7 bases removed from V and 1 base from J, the gap between germline ends came to 16 bases. From germline, CDR1 is SGHVS and CDR2 FNYEAQ. The CDR3 runs 15 residues. CDR3 in DNA: TGTGCCAGCACCAATAACAGGGTAGGGAACACTGAAGCTTTCTTT. Translation: CASTNNRVGNTEAFF.

V and J are TRBV6-5 and TRBJ2-7, with D unresolved. Deletions cut 3 bases from V and 7 bases from J, with 13 bases between. Germline CDR1 MNHEY, CDR2 SVGAGI. The CDR3 runs to 13 residues. CDR3 region: CASSYGAGGEQYF. In DNA, the CDR3 is TGTGCCAGCAGTTATGGCGCAGGTGGAGAGCAGTACTTC.

This clone was seen just once. This chain uses TRBV28 with TRBJ2-7, with 9 bases fitting TRBD1. The ends lost 5 bases at V and 3 bases at J; junction bases unmatched: 20. Germline CDR1 reads MDHEN; CDR2 reads SYDVKM. This CDR3 region has 19 residues. CDR3 sequence: CASSPDRDRVRINHYEQYF. The DNA of the CDR3 is TGTGCCAGCAGTCCCGACCGGGACAGGGTTCGGATCAACCACTACGAGCAGTACTTC.

This rearrangement joins TRBV14 to TRBJ2-5, with 9 bases that match TRBD2. Germline V gene data show CDR1 as SGHDN and CDR2 as FVKESK. This CDR3 region has 17 residues. J was trimmed by 5 bases and V by 1 base; bases with no gene match: 11. CDR3 region: CASSQGLAGPRPETQYF. The CDR3 region has the DNA TGTGCCAGCAGCCAAGGGCTAGCGGGACCTCGCCCGGAGACCCAGTACTTC.